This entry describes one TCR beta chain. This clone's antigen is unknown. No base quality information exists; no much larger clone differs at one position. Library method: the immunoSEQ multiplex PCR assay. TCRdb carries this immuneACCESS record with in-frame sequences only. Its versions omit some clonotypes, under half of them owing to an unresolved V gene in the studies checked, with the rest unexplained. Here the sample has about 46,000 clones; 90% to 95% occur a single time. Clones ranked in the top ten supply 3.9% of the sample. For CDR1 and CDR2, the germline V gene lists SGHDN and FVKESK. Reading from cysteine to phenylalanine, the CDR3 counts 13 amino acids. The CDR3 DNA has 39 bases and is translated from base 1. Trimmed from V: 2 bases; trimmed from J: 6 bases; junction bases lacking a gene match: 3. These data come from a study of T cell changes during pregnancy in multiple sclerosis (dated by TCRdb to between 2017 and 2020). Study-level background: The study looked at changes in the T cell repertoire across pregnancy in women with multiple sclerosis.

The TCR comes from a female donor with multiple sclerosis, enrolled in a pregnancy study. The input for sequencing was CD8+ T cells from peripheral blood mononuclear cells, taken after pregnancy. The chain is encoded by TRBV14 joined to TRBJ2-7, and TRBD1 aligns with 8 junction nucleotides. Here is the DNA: TGTGCCAGCAGCCAATCAGGGGGCGCCGAGCAGTACTTC. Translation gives CASSQSGGAEQYF.